This T cell receptor (beta chain) was documented in a study of T and B cells in COVID-19 patients. Study at large: Critical illness requiring mechanical ventilation or extracorporeal membrane oxygenation affected about 60% of the 20 active-infection patients.

BIOMED2 TRB-A/B primer pools were used in multiplex TRB PCR. TCRdb re-analysed the multiplex PCR reads in MiXCR, keeping a single row per CDR3 protein. The sample lists roughly 21,000 distinct CDR3 sequences; approximately 30% were seen once. Blood genomic DNA input for TRB amplification was 250-500 ng. This CDR3 has 14 amino acids. Germline V gene sequence: CDR1 MNHEY, CDR2 SMNVEV (reference sequence). V lost 9 bases, J lost 5 bases, and 16 bases lay in between. The V call is TRBV27, the J call TRBJ1-4, with a possible D match to TRBD1 (5 bases). The material sequenced was blood. The sequence was obtained from a human donor who had recovered from COVID-19. In DNA form, the CDR3 reads TGTGCCAGTTCAGTCGGGACCGAAAATGAAAAACTGTTTTTT. This translates into CASSVGTENEKLFF. The full variable domain, rest sourced from reference TRBV27 and TRBJ1-4, is EAQVTQNPRYLITVTGKKLTVTCSQNMNHEYMSWYRQDPGLGLRQIYYSMNVEVTDKGDVPEGYKVSRKEKRNFPLILESPSPNQTSLYFCASSVGTENEKLFFGSGTQLSVL.